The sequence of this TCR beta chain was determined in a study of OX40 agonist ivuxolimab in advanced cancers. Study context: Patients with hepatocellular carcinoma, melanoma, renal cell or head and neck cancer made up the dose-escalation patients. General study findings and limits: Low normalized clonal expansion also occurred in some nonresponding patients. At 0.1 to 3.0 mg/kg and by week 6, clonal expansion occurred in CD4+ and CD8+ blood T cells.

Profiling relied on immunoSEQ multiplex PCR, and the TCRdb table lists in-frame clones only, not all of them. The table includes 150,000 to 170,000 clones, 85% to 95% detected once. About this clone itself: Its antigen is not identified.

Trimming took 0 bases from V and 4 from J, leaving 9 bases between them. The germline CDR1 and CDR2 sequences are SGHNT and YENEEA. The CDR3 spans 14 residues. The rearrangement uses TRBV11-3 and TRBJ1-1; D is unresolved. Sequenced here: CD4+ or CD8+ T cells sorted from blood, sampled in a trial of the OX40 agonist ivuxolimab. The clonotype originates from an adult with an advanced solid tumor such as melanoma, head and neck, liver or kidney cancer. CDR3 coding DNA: TGTGCCAGCAGCTTAGATCTGGGTTCCACTGAAGCTTTCTTT. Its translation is CASSLDLGSTEAFF.